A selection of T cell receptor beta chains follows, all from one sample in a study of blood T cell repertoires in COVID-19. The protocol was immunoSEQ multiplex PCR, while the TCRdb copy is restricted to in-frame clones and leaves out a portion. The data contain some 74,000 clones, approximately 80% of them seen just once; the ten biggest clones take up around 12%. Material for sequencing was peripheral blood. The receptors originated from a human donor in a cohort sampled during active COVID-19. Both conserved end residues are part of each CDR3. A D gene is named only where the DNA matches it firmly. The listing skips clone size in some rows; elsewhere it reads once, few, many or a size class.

TGCGCCAGCAGAGCGGGACAGGAGGATGAAAAACTGTTTTTT	CASRAGQEDEKLFF	TRBJ1-4	few	14	TRBV10-2	TRBD1
TGTGCCAGCAGCACCGGGACTAGCGGGAGCAATGAGCAGTTCTTC	CASSTGTSGSNEQFF	TRBJ2-1	once	15	TRBV7-9	TRBD2
TGTGCCAGCAGCTTCGGGACAGGGGGTGAAAAACTGTTTTTT	CASSFGTGGEKLFF	TRBJ1-4	few	14	TRBV7-9	TRBD1
TGTGCCAGCAGCATGACTACTGCAACTAATGAAAAACTGTTTTTT	CASSMTTATNEKLFF	TRBJ1-4	once	15	TRBV6-5	-
TGTGCCACCAGCAGAGAGGGCAAGTACGAGCAGTACTTC	CATSREGKYEQYF	TRBJ2-7	-	13	TRBV15	-
TGTGCCAGCTCACCAGGGAGGTTAGGCTACACCTTC	CASSPGRLGYTF	TRBJ1-2	-	12	TRBV18	-
TGTGCCAGCAGTTTGGCAGGGGGGAACACTGAAGCTTTCTTT	CASSLAGGNTEAFF	TRBJ1-1	-	14	TRBV28	TRBD1
TGTGCCAGCTCAGGGGGCGCGGGCTATGGCTACACCTTC	CASSGGAGYGYTF	TRBJ1-2	-	13	TRBV25-1	TRBD1
TGTGCCAGCAGGGCCGGGACTAGCGTCTATGAGCAGTTCTTC	CASRAGTSVYEQFF	TRBJ2-1	-	14	TRBV2	TRBD2
TGCGCCAGCAGCTTGCGACTAGCGGACACCGGGGAGCTGTTTTTT	CASSLRLADTGELFF	TRBJ2-2	-	15	TRBV5-1	TRBD2
TGTGCCAGCAGTATCCGACAGGGGGAATATCAGCCCCAGCATTTT	CASSIRQGEYQPQHF	TRBJ1-5	few	15	TRBV2	TRBD1
TGTGCCAGCAGCTCTGGATCCGGGACAGGGAGAGTTCGAGCTTTCTTT	CASSSGSGTGRVRAFF	TRBJ1-1	-	16	TRBV7-2	TRBD1
TGTGCCAGCAGTCCAGGGGGGGATACGCAGTATTTT	CASSPGGDTQYF	TRBJ2-3	-	12	TRBV27	-
TGTGCCAGCAGCTACGGACAGACTAATGAAAAACTGTTTTTT	CASSYGQTNEKLFF	TRBJ1-4	-	14	TRBV7-9	-
TGTGCCACTAACCCTCCTGCGGGAGGGTACAATGAGCAGTTCTTC	CATNPPAGGYNEQFF	TRBJ2-1	-	15	TRBV30	TRBD2
TGTGCCAGCTCACCGTCCGGAGAGAACACTGAAGCTTTCTTT	CASSPSGENTEAFF	TRBJ1-1	-	14	TRBV18	-
TGTGCCAGCAGCTTACGAGTATCTGGGGCCAACGTCCTGACTTTC	CASSLRVSGANVLTF	TRBJ2-6	-	15	TRBV7-3	-
TGTGCCACCAGTGACACAGGGGTGTGGAGTGGCTACACCTTC	CATSDTGVWSGYTF	TRBJ1-2	once	14	TRBV24-1	TRBD1
TGTGCCAGCAGTGCTAGGGCAGGGGCGGTCAATCAGCCCCAGCATTTT	CASSARAGAVNQPQHF	TRBJ1-5	few	16	TRBV6-1	-
TGCGCCAGCAGCCAAGTTCCAGGGCTATCAACCGGGGAGCTGTTTTTT	CASSQVPGLSTGELFF	TRBJ2-2	-	16	TRBV4-3	-
TGTGCCAGCAGTAGACTAGGATTGGGCACCGGGGAGCTGTTTTTT	CASSRLGLGTGELFF	TRBJ2-2	once	15	TRBV6-2/TRBV6-3	-
TGTGCCAGCTCTCCTCAGGGGGCTGAGACCCAGTACTTC	CASSPQGAETQYF	TRBJ2-5	-	13	TRBV18	TRBD1